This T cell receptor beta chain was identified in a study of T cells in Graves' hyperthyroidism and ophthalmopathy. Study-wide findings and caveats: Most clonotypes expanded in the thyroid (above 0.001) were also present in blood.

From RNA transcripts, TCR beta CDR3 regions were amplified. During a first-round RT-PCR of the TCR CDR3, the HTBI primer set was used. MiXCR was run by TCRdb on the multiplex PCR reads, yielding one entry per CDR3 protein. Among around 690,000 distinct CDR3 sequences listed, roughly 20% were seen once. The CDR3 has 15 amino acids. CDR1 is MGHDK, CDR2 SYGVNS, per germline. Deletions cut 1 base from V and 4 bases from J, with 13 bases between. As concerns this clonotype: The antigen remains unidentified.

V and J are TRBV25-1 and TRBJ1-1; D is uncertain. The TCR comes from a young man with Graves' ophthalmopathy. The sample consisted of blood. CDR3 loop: CASSESTSSGTEAFF. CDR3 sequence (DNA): TGTGCCAGCAGTGAATCGACGTCTAGCGGCACTGAAGCTTTCTTT.